The rows below give T cell receptor beta chains drawn from one sample of a study of beta chain features in type 1 diabetes. The data were produced by immunoSEQ multiplex PCR, yet TCRdb's version contains in-frame clones alone and is incomplete. Of hundreds of thousands of clones listed, about an eighth are singletons. The sequenced sample consisted of naive CD4+ T cells from blood. The receptors come from a man aged 18 to 30 with type 1 diabetes. Each CDR3 is given without its conserved first and last residue.

V	CDR3
TRBV28	ASSTHRGQGPQH
TRBV5-1	ASGASIPDTQY
TRBV2	ASRTARGGGGGYT
TRBV6-6	ASSPSAINNEQF
TRBV5-1	ASSRGQGGDTQY
TRBV4-2	ASSQDQYMNTEAF
TRBV6-6	ASSSREWQY
TRBV5-1	ASSLGGAENEKLF
TRBV4-3	ASSQDWDRAHYNEQF
TRBV15	ATGYRQGAPKETEAF
TRBV2	ASSGPGQGTDTQY
TRBV18	ASPKLAGSTDTQY
TRBV30	AWSVRAGGSYT
TRBV2	ASRKTVNTEAF
TRBV7-2	ASSPGGRYNEQF
TRBV5-4	ASSSRTSATDTQY
TRBV5-4	ASSPYGEHQETQY
TRBV5-4	ASSLDPGFSNQPQH
TRBV7-9	ASSQSTDTQY
TRBV5-6	ASSSLGADSYNEQF
TRBV7-9	ASSLQQDTEKLF
TRBV5-1	ASSPAMETQY
TRBV5-1	ASSLNGELGYGYT
TRBV5-1	ASSFRRQETQY
TRBV18	ASSPLASDLGETQY
TRBV7-3	ASSLTQGGGYT
TRBV4-3	ASSQDPFTVTEAF
TRBV7-2	ASSLGTEYYGYT
TRBV30	AFGGARGNTIY
TRBV30	AWKRGRTEAF
TRBV27	ASSPRPYRDRGSNEQF
TRBV9	ASSVSGGAQY
TRBV6-6	ASTRWGAGLYEQY
TRBV5-4	ASSLGGYSGNTIY
TRBV6-5	ASNKQGSDTQY
TRBV30	AWSETAGNTIY
TRBV11-3	ASSLVGTRTTDTQY
TRBV27	ASSPKRGGRDTQY
TRBV5-4	ASSLGTGEDEQY
TRBV13	ASSFRDGNTIY
TRBV5-1	ASSAKPLRGSGWGDEQF
TRBV29-1	SVYRGGSAF
TRBV5-1	ASSLDSGSRPDTQY
TRBV6-6	ASSYPQGAYEQY
TRBV5-4	ASSLVAGGDNEQF
TRBV29-1	SASGASTDTQY